This is a list of T cell receptor beta chains from one sample in a study of OX40 agonist ivuxolimab in advanced cancers. Repertoires were generated with immunoSEQ multiplex PCR, while TCRdb's copy carries only in-frame clones and drops some. The sample includes tens of thousands of clones, approximately 85% of them seen just once. Sequenced material: CD4+ or CD8+ T cells sorted from blood, taken in a trial of the OX40 agonist ivuxolimab. These receptors came from an adult with an advanced solid tumor such as melanoma, head and neck, liver or kidney cancer. Both conserved end residues are part of each CDR3. D genes are given only for firm matches. Clone size appears in some rows only: once, few, many, or a class for an expanded clone.

>.|TRBJ2-5|TRBV11-2|once
CASSLGGRIGETQYF
TGTGCCAGCAGCTTAGGAGGGAGGATTGGGGAGACCCAGTACTTC
>.|TRBJ2-7|TRBV5-1|many
CASSVAGSSYEQYF
TGCGCCAGCAGCGTGGCCGGGAGCTCCTACGAGCAGTACTTC
>TRBD2|TRBJ2-4|TRBV28|.
CASSSLAGGWGNIQYF
TGTGCCAGCAGTTCACTAGCGGGAGGATGGGGAAACATTCAGTACTTC
>.|TRBJ2-2|TRBV27|.
CASHTRWLPNTGELFF
TGTGCCAGCCACACCCGGTGGCTCCCGAACACCGGGGAGCTGTTTTTT
>.|TRBJ2-2|TRBV7-8|.
CASSLADREGGTGELFF
TGTGCCAGCAGCTTAGCGGACAGGGAGGGTGGCACCGGGGAGCTGTTTTTT
>.|TRBJ1-2|TRBV5-6|.
CASSMTGNYGYTF
TGTGCCAGCAGCATGACAGGAAACTATGGCTACACCTTC
>.|TRBJ2-7|TRBV7-6|once
CASSLEGESPYEQYF
TGTGCCAGCAGCTTAGAGGGGGAATCCCCCTACGAGCAGTACTTC
>.|TRBJ2-7|TRBV23-1|.
CASSQPATGTYEQYF
TGCGCCAGCAGTCAACCGGCGACCGGGACGTACGAGCAGTACTTC
>.|TRBJ2-2|TRBV21-1|.
CAGGLTGELFF
TGCGCGGGGGGTCTAACCGGGGAGCTGTTTTTT
>.|TRBJ2-3|TRBV7-9|.
CASRLPGLESTDTQYF
TGTGCCAGCAGGTTGCCGGGACTCGAATCCACAGATACGCAGTATTTT
>TRBD2|TRBJ2-1|TRBV9|.
CASSASGGANNEQFF
TGTGCCAGCAGCGCTAGCGGGGGGGCGAACAATGAGCAGTTCTTC
>TRBD1|TRBJ2-2|TRBV5-6|.
CASSLWDRLTNTGELFF
TGTGCCAGCAGCTTATGGGACAGGCTAACGAACACCGGGGAGCTGTTTTTT
>TRBD2|TRBJ2-7|TRBV5-1|.
CASSRTLAGAEEQYF
TGCGCCAGCAGCCGGACCCTAGCGGGGGCTGAGGAGCAGTACTTC
>TRBD1|TRBJ2-6|TRBV7-8|once
CASSPDRGRGGANVLTF
TGTGCCAGCAGCCCAGACAGGGGGCGCGGTGGGGCCAACGTCCTGACTTTC
>.|TRBJ1-4|TRBV5-6|.
CASSLGQGMVSNEKLFF
TGTGCCAGCAGCTTGGGGCAGGGGATGGTTTCTAATGAAAAACTGTTTTTT
>.|TRBJ1-5|TRBV6-5|.
CASSPVIGQPQHF
TGTGCCAGCAGTCCAGTAATTGGTCAGCCCCAGCATTTT
>TRBD1|TRBJ1-1|TRBV7-6|.
CASSPLTGDTEAFF
TGTGCCAGCAGCCCGTTGACAGGGGACACTGAAGCTTTCTTT
>.|TRBJ2-7|TRBV21-1|.
CASSRDGRTYEQYF
TGTGCCAGCAGCAGGGACGGTAGAACCTACGAGCAGTACTTC
>.|TRBJ2-1|TRBV6-4|.
CASVAPTGYNEQFF
TGTGCCAGCGTTGCTCCTACAGGGTACAATGAGCAGTTCTTC
>.|TRBJ1-1|TRBV5-1|.
CASSLNRMNTEAFF
TGCGCCAGCAGCTTGAACAGGATGAACACTGAAGCTTTCTTT
>.|TRBJ2-7|TRBV7-3|once
CASSLWSGGSYEQYF
TGTGCCAGCAGCTTATGGTCTGGCGGCTCCTACGAGCAGTACTTC
>.|TRBJ2-1|TRBV7-9|once
CASSLSMDYNEQFF
TGTGCCAGCAGCTTAAGTATGGATTACAATGAGCAGTTCTTC
>TRBD1|TRBJ1-1|TRBV19|.
CASSIGRGSHEAFF
TGTGCCAGTAGTATTGGCAGGGGGAGCCATGAAGCTTTCTTT
>.|TRBJ2-7|TRBV5-1|.
CASSWAGDEQYF
TGCGCCAGCAGCTGGGCAGGGGACGAGCAGTACTTC
>.|TRBJ1-2|TRBV7-9|.
CASRSPDNYGYTF
TGTGCCAGCAGGTCCCCGGATAACTATGGCTACACCTTC
>TRBD2|TRBJ2-2|TRBV6-1|.
CASSESGRAPGELFF
TGTGCCAGCAGTGAAAGCGGGAGGGCCCCCGGGGAGCTGTTTTTT
>.|TRBJ2-1|TRBV28|.
CASIRETEQFF
TGTGCCAGCATACGGGAGACTGAGCAGTTCTTC
>.|TRBJ2-2|TRBV7-6|.
CASSTPTGKIGELFF
TGTGCCAGCAGCACCCCCACAGGGAAGATCGGGGAGCTGTTTTTT
>.|TRBJ2-1|TRBV28|.
CASSRVKDRARLNEQFF
TGTGCCAGCAGCAGAGTGAAGGACAGAGCCCGCCTGAATGAGCAGTTCTTC
>.|TRBJ1-2|TRBV6-6|.
CASSPVGLAWGYTF
TGTGCCAGCAGTCCCGTGGGACTTGCTTGGGGCTACACCTTC
>.|TRBJ1-1|TRBV5-4|.
CASSLRGVQNTEAFF
TGTGCCAGCAGCTTGCGAGGAGTCCAGAACACTGAAGCTTTCTTT
>.|TRBJ1-2|TRBV5-4|.
CASSLFGAGYGYTF
TGTGCCAGCAGCTTGTTTGGGGCGGGCTATGGCTACACCTTC
>TRBD2|TRBJ2-7|TRBV7-9|.
CASSPRLAGTYEQYF
TGTGCCAGCAGCCCCAGACTAGCGGGGACCTACGAGCAGTACTTC
>.|TRBJ2-3|TRBV5-1|.
CASSQDRYGGPSDTQYF
TGCGCCAGCAGCCAAGATCGCTACGGGGGGCCCTCAGATACGCAGTATTTT
>TRBD1|TRBJ1-2|TRBV4-1|.
CASSPQWGTASNYGYTF
TGCGCCAGCAGCCCCCAGTGGGGGACAGCTTCTAACTATGGCTACACCTTC
>.|TRBJ2-1|TRBV6-5|.
CASSYGPYNEQFF
TGTGCCAGCAGTTACGGGCCATACAATGAGCAGTTCTTC
>.|TRBJ1-3|TRBV5-4|.
CASSQGVSGHGNTIYF
TGTGCCAGCAGCCAAGGGGTCTCAGGTCACGGAAACACCATATATTTT
>.|TRBJ2-7|TRBV28|few
CASSQPGLGDEQYF
TGTGCCAGCAGTCAACCTGGATTAGGCGACGAGCAGTACTTC
>.|TRBJ2-7|TRBV2|.
CAISSRSYEQYF
TGTGCCATTAGTAGCCGATCCTACGAGCAGTACTTC
>.|TRBJ1-2|TRBV11-2|.
CASSLPGRGYGYTF
TGTGCCAGCAGCTTACCGGGGCGCGGCTATGGCTACACCTTC
>.|TRBJ2-3|TRBV28|.
CASSFLAGTDTQYF
TGTGCCAGCAGTTTCCTAGCTGGCACAGATACGCAGTATTTT
>.|TRBJ2-7|TRBV7-9|.
CASSLVQSYEQYF
TGTGCCAGCAGCTTAGTCCAATCCTACGAGCAGTACTTC
>.|TRBJ1-2|TRBV5-8|.
CASSLGAGWTF
TGTGCCAGCAGCTTGGGGGCAGGGTGGACATTC
>.|TRBJ2-3|TRBV7-9|.
CASSPRVTQYF
TGTGCCAGCAGCCCCCGGGTTACGCAGTATTTT
>TRBD2|TRBJ2-7|TRBV5-1|.
CASSWGLAGPRSSYEQYF
TGCGCCAGCAGCTGGGGACTAGCGGGACCTCGAAGCTCCTACGAGCAGTACTTC
>TRBD1|TRBJ1-4|TRBV7-9|.
CASSPRQGMEKLFF
TGTGCCAGCAGCCCGAGACAGGGTATGGAAAAACTGTTTTTT
>TRBD2|TRBJ2-7|TRBV27|.
CASSYGLAGVDEQYF
TGTGCCAGCAGTTACGGACTAGCGGGAGTTGACGAGCAGTACTTC
>.|TRBJ1-1|TRBV27|.
CASSSAGLMNTEAFF
TGTGCCAGCAGTTCAGCTGGACTGATGAACACTGAAGCTTTCTTT
>TRBD2|TRBJ2-4|TRBV7-8|.
CASSTLAGAKNIQYF
TGTGCCAGCAGCACCTTAGCGGGAGCCAAAAACATTCAGTACTTC
>.|TRBJ1-4|TRBV5-1|.
CASSLVWGYGTNEKLFF
TGCGCCAGCAGCTTGGTCTGGGGTTACGGCACTAATGAAAAACTGTTTTTT